Each of the 6 T cell receptor beta chains below was sequenced from the same sample in a study of metastatic and nonmetastatic thyroid tumors. Before thyroid surgery, none of the patients had received any treatment. TCRdb called clones again from the PCR reads with MiXCR. The sample includes 15,000 to 20,000 clones, less than 40% seen only once; the top ten take about 9%. Sample: tumor tissue. All receptors derive from a male donor with papillary thyroid cancer or a benign thyroid nodule (not recorded which). Some clones in this sample may be carry-over from other donors' samples.

The genes are TRBV18 and TRBJ2-5; 7 bases are a match to TRBD1. The CDR3 is made up of 13 amino acids. Trimming took 7 bases from V and 2 from J; bases not matched to a gene: 4. Germline assignment: CDR1 KGHSH and CDR2 LQKENI. This CDR3 reads CASLGTEQETQYF. The CDR3 nucleotides read TGTGCCAGCTTAGGGACAGAACAAGAGACCCAGTACTTC.

This clone was counted many times. This sample also contains other DNA sequences that code for the same CDR3. The chain links TRBV24-1 to TRBJ2-1; 8 bases line up with TRBD1. Germline lookup yields CDR1 KGHDR and CDR2 SFDVKD. The CDR3 length is 16 residues. V lost 1 base and J lost 5; bases outside the gene matches: 6. For the CDR3, the DNA is TGTGCCACCAGTGATTTCGGACAGGGCAAAGACAATGAGCAGTTCTTC. Its protein product is CATSDFGQGKDNEQFF.

On this clone itself: At one end, the junction sequence differs from germline, possibly due to a read error. V gene TRBV4-2 combines with J gene TRBJ1-5, with a possible D match to TRBD1 (5 bases). The germline V gene has CDR1 LGHNA and CDR2 YNFKEQ. The CDR3 has 19 residues. Here the CDR3 DNA reads TGTGTCAGCAGCCAAGATCAGCCGGCCGGGGGGTGGGTTTATCAGCCCCAGCATTTT. It translates to CVSSQDQPAGGWVYQPQHF.

This clone was found many times. The chain has TRBV12-5 and TRBJ1-2; D possibly corresponds to TRBD1 (6 bases). V lost 2 bases and J 4 bases, leaving 14 bases between the germline ends. CDR3 length: 15 amino acids. CDR1 is LGHNT, CDR2 FRNRAP, per germline. CDR3 coding DNA: TGTGCTAGTGGTTTGATGGGCAGGGGACTCTATGGCTACACCTTC. Amino acids: CASGLMGRGLYGYTF. Supplemented by reference TRBV12-5 and TRBJ1-2, the full variable domain reads DARVTQTPRHKVTEMGQEVTMRCQPILGHNTVFWYRQTMMQGLELLAYFRNRAPLDDSGMPKDRFSAEMPDATLATLKIQPSEPRDSAVYFCASGLMGRGLYGYTFGSGTRLTVV.

V is TRBV4-1 and J is TRBJ1-2, with 8 bases fitting TRBD1. The length of the CDR3 is 16 residues. The trim removed 1 base at V and 4 bases at J, leaving 8 bases unmatched. The V gene's germline CDR1 is MGHRA and CDR2 YSYEKL. DNA for the CDR3: TGCGCCAGCAGCCAAGGGGCGGACAGGGCGACCTATGGCTACACCTTC. Protein product: CASSQGADRATYGYTF.

This clone was counted many times. The chain combines TRBV6-4 with TRBJ2-2; D unresolved. This CDR3 has 14 residues. V lost 3 bases, J lost 3 bases, and 8 bases lay in between. CDR1 is MRHNA and CDR2 is SNTAGT in the germline V gene. CDR3 coding DNA: TGTGCCAGCAGTGATTCCAGCGACACCGGGGAGCTGTTTTTT. It codes for CASSDSSDTGELFF.